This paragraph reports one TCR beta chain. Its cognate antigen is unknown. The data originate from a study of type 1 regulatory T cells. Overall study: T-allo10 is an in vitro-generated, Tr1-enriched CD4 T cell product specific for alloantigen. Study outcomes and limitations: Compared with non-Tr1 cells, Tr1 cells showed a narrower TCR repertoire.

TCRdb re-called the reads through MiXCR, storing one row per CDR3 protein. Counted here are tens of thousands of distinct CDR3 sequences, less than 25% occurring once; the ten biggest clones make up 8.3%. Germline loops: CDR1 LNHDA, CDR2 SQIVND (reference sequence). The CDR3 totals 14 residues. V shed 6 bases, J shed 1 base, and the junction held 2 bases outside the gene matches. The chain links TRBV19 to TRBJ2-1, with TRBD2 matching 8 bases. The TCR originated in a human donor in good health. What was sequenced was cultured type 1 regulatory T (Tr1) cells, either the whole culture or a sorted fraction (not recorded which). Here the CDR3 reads CASRAGASYNEQFF. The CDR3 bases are TGTGCCAGTAGAGCGGGAGCGTCCTACAATGAGCAGTTCTTC.